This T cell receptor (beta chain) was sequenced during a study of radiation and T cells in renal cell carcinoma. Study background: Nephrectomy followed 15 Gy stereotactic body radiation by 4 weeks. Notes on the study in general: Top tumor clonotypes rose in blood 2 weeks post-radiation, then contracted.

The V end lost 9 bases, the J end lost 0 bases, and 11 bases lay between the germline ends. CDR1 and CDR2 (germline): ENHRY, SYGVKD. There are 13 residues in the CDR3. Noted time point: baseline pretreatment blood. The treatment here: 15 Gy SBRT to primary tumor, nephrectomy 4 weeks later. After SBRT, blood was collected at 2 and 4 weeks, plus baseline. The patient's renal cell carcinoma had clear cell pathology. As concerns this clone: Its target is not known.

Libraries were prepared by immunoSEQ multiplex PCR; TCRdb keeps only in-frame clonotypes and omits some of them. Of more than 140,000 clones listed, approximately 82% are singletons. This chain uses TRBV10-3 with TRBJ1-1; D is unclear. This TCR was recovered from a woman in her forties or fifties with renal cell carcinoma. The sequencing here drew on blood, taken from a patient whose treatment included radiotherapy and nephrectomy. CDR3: CAINDWVNTEAFF. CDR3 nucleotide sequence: TGTGCCATAAACGATTGGGTGAACACTGAAGCTTTCTTT.